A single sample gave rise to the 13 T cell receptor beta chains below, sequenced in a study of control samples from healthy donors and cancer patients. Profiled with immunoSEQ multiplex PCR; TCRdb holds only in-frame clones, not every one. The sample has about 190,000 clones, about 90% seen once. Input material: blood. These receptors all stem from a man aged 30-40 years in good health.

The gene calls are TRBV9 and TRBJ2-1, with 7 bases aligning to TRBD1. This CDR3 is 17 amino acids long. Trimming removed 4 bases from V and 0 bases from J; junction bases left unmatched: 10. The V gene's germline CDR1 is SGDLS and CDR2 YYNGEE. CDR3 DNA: TGTGCCAGCAGCCCGAGGGGGCACAGGAGCTCCTACAATGAGCAGTTCTTC. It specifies CASSPRGHRSSYNEQFF.

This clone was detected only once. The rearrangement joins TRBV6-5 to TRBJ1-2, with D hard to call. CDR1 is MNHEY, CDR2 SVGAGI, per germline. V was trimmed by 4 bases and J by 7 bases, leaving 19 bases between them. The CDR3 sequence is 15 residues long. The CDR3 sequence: CASSSRRGRVFGYTF. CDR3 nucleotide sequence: TGTGCCAGCAGTTCCCGACGGGGAAGGGTCTTTGGCTACACCTTC.

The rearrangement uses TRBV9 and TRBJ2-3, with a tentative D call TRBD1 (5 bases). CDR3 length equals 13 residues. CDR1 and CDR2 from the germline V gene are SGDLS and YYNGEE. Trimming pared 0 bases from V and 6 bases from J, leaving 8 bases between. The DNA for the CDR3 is TGTGCCAGCAGCGTAGTAGGGGTGGATACGCAGTATTTT. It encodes CASSVVGVDTQYF.

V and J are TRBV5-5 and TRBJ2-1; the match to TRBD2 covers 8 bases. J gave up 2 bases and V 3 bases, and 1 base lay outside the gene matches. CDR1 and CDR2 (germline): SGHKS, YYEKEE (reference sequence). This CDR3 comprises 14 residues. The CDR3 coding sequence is TGTGCCAGCAGCTGGGGACTAGCCTACAATGAGCAGTTCTTC. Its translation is CASSWGLAYNEQFF.

The CDR3 spells CASSLWQGNYGYTF. As DNA, the CDR3 is TGTGCCAGCAGCTTGTGGCAGGGGAACTATGGCTACACCTTC. J is TRBJ1-2 and V is TRBV5-6, with a possible D match to TRBD1 (6 bases). The CDR3 is 14 residues long. Germline-derived CDR1 and CDR2 are SGHDT and YYEEEE. The germline V and J ends were trimmed by 1 base and 2 bases, with 9 bases remaining between them.

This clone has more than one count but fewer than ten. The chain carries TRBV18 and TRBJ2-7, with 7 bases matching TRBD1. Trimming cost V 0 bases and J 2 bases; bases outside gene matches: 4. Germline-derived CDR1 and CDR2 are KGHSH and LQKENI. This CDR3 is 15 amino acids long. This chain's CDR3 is CASSPPETGPYEQYF. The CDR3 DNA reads TGTGCCAGCTCACCACCGGAGACAGGGCCCTACGAGCAGTACTTC. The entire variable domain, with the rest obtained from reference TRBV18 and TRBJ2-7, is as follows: NAGVMQNPRHLVRRRGQEARLRCSPMKGHSHVYWYRQLPEEGLKFMVYLQKENIIDESGMPKERFSAEFPKEGPSILRIQQVVRGDSAAYFCASSPPETGPYEQYFGPGTRLTVT.

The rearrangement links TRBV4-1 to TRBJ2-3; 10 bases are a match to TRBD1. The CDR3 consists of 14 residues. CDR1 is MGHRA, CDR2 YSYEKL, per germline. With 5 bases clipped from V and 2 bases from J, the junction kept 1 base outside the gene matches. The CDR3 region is CASSDRGLTDTQYF. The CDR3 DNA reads TGCGCCAGCAGCGACAGGGGGCTCACAGATACGCAGTATTTT.

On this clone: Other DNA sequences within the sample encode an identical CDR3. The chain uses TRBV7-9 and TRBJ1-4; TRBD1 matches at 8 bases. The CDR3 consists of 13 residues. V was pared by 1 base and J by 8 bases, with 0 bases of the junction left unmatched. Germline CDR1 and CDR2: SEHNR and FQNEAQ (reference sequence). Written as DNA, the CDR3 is TGTGCCAGCAGCTTAGGACAGGGGGAAAAACTGTTTTTT. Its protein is CASSLGQGEKLFF.

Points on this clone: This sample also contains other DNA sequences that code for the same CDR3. This CDR3 reads CASSIGQINQPQHF. The DNA for the CDR3 is TGTGCCAGTAGTATAGGACAGATCAATCAGCCCCAGCATTTT. V gene TRBV19 combines with J gene TRBJ1-5; maybe TRBD1 (5 bases). The CDR3 extends over 14 amino acids. V was trimmed by 1 base and J by 3 bases, leaving 7 bases between them. The germline gives CDR1 LNHDA, CDR2 SQIVND (reference sequence).

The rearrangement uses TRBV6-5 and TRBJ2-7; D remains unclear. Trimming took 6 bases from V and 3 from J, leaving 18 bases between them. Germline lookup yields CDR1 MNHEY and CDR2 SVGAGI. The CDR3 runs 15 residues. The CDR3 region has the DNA TGTGCCAGCAGACCTACCGTGTGGGGTCGCTACGAGCAGTACTTC. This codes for CASRPTVWGRYEQYF.

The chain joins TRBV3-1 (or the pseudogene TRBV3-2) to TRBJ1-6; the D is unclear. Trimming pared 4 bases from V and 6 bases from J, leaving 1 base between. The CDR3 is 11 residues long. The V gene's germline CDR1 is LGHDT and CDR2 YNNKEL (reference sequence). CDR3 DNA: TGTGCCAGCAGCCTTAATTCACCCCTCCACTTT. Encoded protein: CASSLNSPLHF.

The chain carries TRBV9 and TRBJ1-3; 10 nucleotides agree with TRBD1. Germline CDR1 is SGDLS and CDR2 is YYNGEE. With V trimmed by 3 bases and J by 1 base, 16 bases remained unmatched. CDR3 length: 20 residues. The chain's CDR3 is CASSALPGTGVPTSGNTIYF. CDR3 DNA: TGTGCCAGCAGCGCCTTACCCGGGACAGGGGTCCCCACTTCTGGAAACACCATATATTTT.

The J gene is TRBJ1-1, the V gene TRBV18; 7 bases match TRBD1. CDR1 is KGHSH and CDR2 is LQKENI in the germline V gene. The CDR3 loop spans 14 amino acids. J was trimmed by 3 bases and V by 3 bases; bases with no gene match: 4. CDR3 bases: TGTGCCAGCTCACCTTTGCAGGGGGACACTGAAGCTTTCTTT. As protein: CASSPLQGDTEAFF.